This T cell receptor (beta chain) originates from a study of blood T cell repertoires in COVID-19. Study-level information: Collection of acute and convalescent COVID-19 samples took place in the United States, Italy and Spain. The cDNA or gDNA used as material had been derived from T cells, B-cell-depleted T cells, or PBMCs.

The V and J ends lost 5 bases and 4 bases, in that order; junction bases with no gene match: 6. The CDR3 runs to 15 residues. The V gene's germline CDR1 is KGHDR and CDR2 SFDVKD. Under the authors' procedure: The authors estimated nucleated cell counts from reference gene primer amplification. Assay: immunoSEQ multiplex PCR; the TCRdb copy retains only in-frame clones and omits some. That table supplies the V and J calls and clone size; D and trimming were determined from the DNA. This sample yields around 230,000 clones, of which around 83% are seen a single time; about 7.4% belongs to the top ten. This receptor was identified in a woman aged 50 to 65 with acute or convalescent COVID-19. The J gene is TRBJ2-2, the V gene TRBV24-1; 7 bases are shared with TRBD2. The sample taken for sequencing was peripheral blood. The CDR3 DNA reads TGTGCCACCAGTGGGGCTAGCGGATTCACCGGGGAGCTGTTTTTT. Amino acid sequence: CATSGASGFTGELFF.